Listed below are T cell receptor beta chains from one sample, sequenced in a study of cytomegalovirus exposure and HLA in healthy donors. Assay used: immunoSEQ multiplex PCR; TCRdb lists only in-frame clones, some missing. The top ten clones hold roughly 0.4% of a sample with some 250,000 clones, around 91% of them seen once. Sequencing input: PBMCs. The receptors stem from a woman in her late teens or twenties in good health and CMV-seronegative. The CDR3 runs from the conserved cysteine through the conserved F or W. Fields, in order: V gene, CDR3 protein.

V gene: TRBV13
CDR3 protein: CASSFTGTGITEAFF

V gene: TRBV5-4
CDR3 protein: CASSTWTELNEKLFF

V gene: TRBV27
CDR3 protein: CASTPYRGVENEQFF

V gene: TRBV2
CDR3 protein: CASETTVRSYNEQFF

V gene: TRBV13
CDR3 protein: CASSLRLSEAFF

V gene: TRBV11-2
CDR3 protein: CASSLDSASGGALAKNIQYF

V gene: TRBV6-1
CDR3 protein: CASSVTGVDSPLHF

V gene: TRBV28
CDR3 protein: CASSSPGLLSPLHF

V gene: TRBV15
CDR3 protein: CATSRGRDNPYNEQFF

V gene: TRBV6-1
CDR3 protein: CASSLGQGADEQYF

V gene: TRBV5-6
CDR3 protein: CASSFLSGLNQPQHF

V gene: TRBV4-1
CDR3 protein: CASSLVGGADGYTF

V gene: TRBV23-1
CDR3 protein: CASADRTGPNQPQHF

V gene: TRBV13
CDR3 protein: CASSPSGLAGVETQYF

V gene: TRBV19
CDR3 protein: CASSMGQGKNEQYF

V gene: TRBV5-1
CDR3 protein: CASSFRTSGGPPEQFF

V gene: TRBV7-8
CDR3 protein: CASSPPGGRDNSPLHF

V gene: TRBV18
CDR3 protein: CASSPLAGQAATEAFF

V gene: TRBV10-2
CDR3 protein: CATHAPGLAGFTDTQYF

V gene: TRBV28
CDR3 protein: CASSRAGATYNEQFF

V gene: TRBV6-1
CDR3 protein: CASSELVRGTGGYTF

V gene: TRBV7-3
CDR3 protein: CASSLSGGASYEQYF

V gene: TRBV6-1
CDR3 protein: CASSLQGRNQPQHF

V gene: TRBV25-1
CDR3 protein: CASSDSGTLSGNTIYF

V gene: TRBV28
CDR3 protein: CASSHGIPGELFF

V gene: TRBV6-6
CDR3 protein: CASSYPDRVGLTEAFF

V gene: TRBV7-9
CDR3 protein: CASSAGTGSTDTQYF

V gene: TRBV6-5
CDR3 protein: CASSYSGGDNEKLFF

V gene: TRBV6-5
CDR3 protein: CASRRQGPNTEAFF

V gene: TRBV28
CDR3 protein: CASTPRGLVNEQFF

V gene: TRBV4-1
CDR3 protein: CASSQPRAGGNSPLHF

V gene: TRBV25-1
CDR3 protein: CASGGTGGEKLFF

V gene: TRBV29-1
CDR3 protein: CSCFGGARETQYF

V gene: TRBV28
CDR3 protein: CATEIPTGGPYNEKLFF

V gene: TRBV29-1
CDR3 protein: CSVVPSGEGATEAFF

V gene: TRBV7-6
CDR3 protein: CASSLVGTGNYGYTF

V gene: TRBV7-2
CDR3 protein: CASSLEDRVGNTIYF

V gene: TRBV11-3
CDR3 protein: CASSPRGYNEQFF

V gene: TRBV27
CDR3 protein: CASSLLQGSEKLFF

V gene: TRBV11-2
CDR3 protein: CASSSDPGGTGNTIYF

V gene: TRBV7-9
CDR3 protein: CASSFPGNTEAFF

V gene: TRBV5-4
CDR3 protein: CASSFGTGPNSPLHF

V gene: TRBV6-5
CDR3 protein: CASSYSTGEAFF

V gene: TRBV13
CDR3 protein: CASSLGQGNNEKLFF

V gene: TRBV6-1
CDR3 protein: CASSEQGASTDTQYF

V gene: TRBV11-2
CDR3 protein: CASSLGAGITYEQYF

V gene: TRBV2
CDR3 protein: CASSGAGGYQETQYF